This entry is about one T cell receptor (beta chain). The V gene's germline CDR1 is MNHEY and CDR2 SVGAGI. The CDR3 consists of 16 residues. The trim removed 5 bases at V and 8 bases at J, leaving 9 bases unmatched. This specimen belongs to a study of T cell repertoires in aging, cancer and after chemotherapy. TRB rearrangements spanning V, D and J were amplified using mixed TRB-A/B primers. Using its own MiXCR run on the multiplex PCR reads, TCRdb lists one record per CDR3 protein. In the table there are some 2,000 distinct CDR3 sequences, roughly 33% of which are singletons. TCR beta rearrangements were amplified from peripheral blood genomic DNA.

This chain links TRBV6-5 with TRBJ2-1; the match to TRBD2 covers 13 bases. The clonotype comes from a human donor with a solid tumor. The sequenced sample consisted of blood. For the CDR3, the DNA is TGTGCCAGCAGTGTGCCGGGACTAGCGGGATTGTATGAGCAGTTCTTC. Residues: CASSVPGLAGLYEQFF.